This T cell receptor beta chain was recovered during a study of prognosis after radiotherapy for stage I lung cancer (dated by TCRdb to about 2021). Context from the whole study: About 20 stage I NSCLC patients were enrolled in Nanjing, China, between 2018 and January 2019. All patients were regarded as medically inoperable, because of comorbidities in approximately twelve patients and refusal of surgery in more than 5 patients. Concurrent therapy was not administered to any patient alongside SBRT. For each of the approximately 20 patients, one blood sample was taken before SBRT and one after, so the study sequenced around 40 samples in total. The cohort comprised roughly 13 men and more than 5 women with a median age of around 73 years, ranging from roughly 50 to 84 years. SBRT was delivered in 3 to 5 fractions with a biologically effective dose of at least 100 Gy, and image-guided IMRT or VMAT was used for delivery. After SBRT, distant metastases developed in about 20% of the 19 patients at a median of around 7 months, while the remaining 15 patients had no significant progression. This study profiled peripheral blood TCR beta repertoires from stage I NSCLC patients before and after stereotactic body radiotherapy and linked the repertoires to distant failure. Tumor histology was squamous cell carcinoma in seven or eight patients and adenocarcinoma in twelve. About 15 of the patients were found to have newly diagnosed primary stage I lung tumors, and four or five were living with oligometastatic NSCLC after surgical resection of the primary tumor.

Taken from cysteine to phenylalanine, the CDR3 has 15 residues. Of all the DNA, just the CDR3 is kept, 45 bases in frame from base 1. CDR1 and CDR2 were assigned from the germline V gene as MRHNA and SNTAGT. Two rounds of multiplex PCR on genomic DNA were used to amplify the TCR beta CDR3 region. In the first round of PCR, primers specific to each TRBV and TRBJ gene were used, and the primer sequences are filed in Chinese patent CN105087789A. Universal primers were used in the second PCR round. The Roche High Pure PCR Template Preparation Kit was used to extract genomic DNA from the frozen PBMCs. An Illumina HiSeq 3000 was used to sequence the libraries paired-end with 151 bp reads. The paper's processing steps were these. Raw reads lacking the multiplex PCR primer sequences were removed with CutAdapt. High-quality paired reads were merged into contigs with PEAR. By alignment to reference sequences, MiXCR assigned TRB V, D and J gene segments to each contig. To remove sequencing errors, CDR3 sequences were clustered according to base quality and sequence similarity. Diversity was calculated as Shannon entropy divided by the natural log of the number of productive TCR sequences. Clonality was defined as one minus Shannon entropy divided by the natural log of the number of unique clonotypes. The Youden index of ROC curves was used to select progression-free survival cut-offs for repertoire metrics, and analyses were performed in R 3.5.3. TCRdb reworked the public reads: Q25 trimming with fastp, MiXCR clone assembly, productive beta chains retained. Rows with one shared CDR3 protein collapse into an entry with the most common genes and DNA. These V and J calls originate from TCRdb's pipeline instead of the authors' own analysis. For this sample there are some 14,000 distinct CDR3 sequences; roughly 50% appear just once. The ten largest clones add up to over 35% of the sample.

No patient had a history of other malignancies or prior chemotherapy or radiotherapy, and all had node-negative disease on CT and PET/CT. At each of two time points, roughly 6.5 milliliters of peripheral venous blood were collected in EDTA tubes. PBMCs were isolated by Ficoll-Paque Plus density-gradient centrifugation. Immediately after collection, samples were stored at -80 degrees C until analysis. As to this clonotype: What this receptor recognizes is not known. One end of the junction varies from germline; a read error may be responsible.

The paper as a whole reports these results and caveats: Post-SBRT Shannon entropy and its change from baseline were lower in patients who developed distant metastases; baseline Shannon entropy was not associated with metastases. TRBV and TRBJ usage frequencies reportedly varied with metastasis status, involving two V genes at baseline and about 10 V and two J genes after SBRT. A decrease in unique TCR clone counts was observed after SBRT (median 10,088 before versus around 6,900 after; Wilcoxon paired P=0.011). Tumor specificity of expanded TCR clones was not determined. None of the reported P values were adjusted for multiple comparisons. Limitations of the study included a small cohort and short follow-up, and the study findings need independent validation.

Sequenced here: PBMCs, sampled before or after stereotactic body radiation therapy (not recorded which). The chain uses TRBV6-4 and TRBJ1-2, with 7 bases matching TRBD1. This clonotype was obtained from a donor of 50 years or more with non-small cell lung cancer. The CDR3 here reads CASSYSTGKVGGYTF. The nucleotide sequence reads as follows: TGTGCCAGCAGTTACTCGACAGGGAAAGTCGGCGGCTACACCTTC.